This TCR beta chain was sequenced in a study of blood T cells in healthy people across ages. Study-level findings and limits: Across the age range, TCR beta diversity per million T cells fell in a roughly linear way.

For this clonotype: What it binds is unknown.

With a J-beta primer mix and a sample-barcoded 5' primer, a second PCR ran 7 to 11 cycles. TCRdb re-analysed the 5' RACE reads in MiXCR, keeping a single row per CDR3 protein. Altogether approximately 1.5 million distinct CDR3 sequences are present, roughly two fifths being singletons, with the ten largest covering about 4%. The source material was blood. The TCR sequence derives from a woman aged 18 to 35 in good health.

CDR3 DNA sequence: TGTGCCAGCAGCTTCCTGGGGGGGCGGGAGGACCACAATGAGCAGTTCTTC. Its translation is CASSFLGGREDHNEQFF. The chain links TRBV27 to TRBJ2-1, with TRBD2 identical over 8 bases. Germline V CDR1 and CDR2: MNHEY, SMNVEV (reference sequence). Germline trimming cut 6 bases from V and 5 bases from J; bases unmatched to any gene: 15. The length of the CDR3 is 17 residues.